This TCR beta chain was recovered during a study of T cells after yellow fever vaccination. This clonotype was recorded a few times. Germline V gene sequence: CDR1 MDHEN, CDR2 SYDVKM. The CDR3 consists of 13 residues. V was pared by 5 bases and J by 5 bases, with 10 bases between. TCRdb redid the calling of the 5' RACE reads with MiXCR, one entry per CDR3 protein. The sample consists of about 180,000 distinct CDR3 sequences, approximately 6.2% of them appearing once. The specimen comprised CD4+ T cells sorted from PBMCs, sampled on the day of the first yellow fever vaccination. The rearrangement links TRBV28 to TRBJ1-5, with D possibly being TRBD1 (5 bases). The source of this sequence is a man aged 18-30 years who received the YFV17D yellow fever vaccine. The CDR3 region has the DNA TGTGCCAGCAGTCGTGGGGGGTATCAGCCCCAGCATTTT. It translates to CASSRGGYQPQHF.